The entry below describes one TCR beta chain. Its antigen is not identified. The sample is drawn from a study of OX40 agonist ivuxolimab in advanced cancers. General study findings and limits: CD8+ T cells averaged more expanded clones than CD4+.

The data were produced by immunoSEQ multiplex PCR, yet TCRdb's version contains in-frame clones alone and is incomplete. The table shows 90,000 to 100,000 clones, with over 75% occurring only once. The CDR3 is 15 residues long. From germline, CDR1 is KGHSH and CDR2 LQKENI. V lost 5 bases and J lost 0, with 11 bases in between. Sequences were derived from CD4+ or CD8+ T cells sorted from blood, sampled in a trial of the OX40 agonist ivuxolimab. The V gene is TRBV18, the J gene TRBJ1-3; D gene unclear. The receptor comes from an adult with an advanced solid tumor such as melanoma, head and neck, liver or kidney cancer. The CDR3 loop is CASSTGGSSGNTIYF. CDR3 bases: TGTGCCAGCTCAACTGGAGGGTCCTCTGGAAACACCATATATTTT.